This TCR beta chain was identified during a study of molecular identifiers for immune sequencing clone quantification. General study points: Clones exceeding 20 RNA copies carried over 97% of effector molecules but under 1% of naive-cell molecules.

Trimming removed 1 base from V and 2 bases from J, with 12 bases in between. This CDR3 has 14 amino acids. The germline V gene encodes CDR1 DFQATT and CDR2 SNEGSKA (reference sequence). Libraries of naive CD8 cells were prepared from about 20,000 to 1,000,000 sorted cells using 10%, 30% or 50% RNA. The bulk TCR libraries were made with methods described before and with listed TCR primers. TCRdb ran MiXCR on the PCR reads and lists one entry per CDR3 protein. The sample consists of over 65,000 distinct CDR3 sequences, 20% to 30% of them appearing once. On this clonotype: Antigen specificity is unknown.

The source is a human donor in good health. Some libraries in this study had Jurkat cell RNA spiked in. The source material was naive CD8+ T cells from blood, with Jurkat cell RNA spiked in. Noted subset: FACS-sorted CD8+CD4-CCR7+CD45RA+ naive T cells. The chain employs TRBV20-1 and TRBJ2-7; D ambiguous. CDR3 nucleotide sequence: TGCAGTGCTAGAGCAGCAAGAAGCCCCTACGAGCAGTACTTC. Amino acids: CSARAARSPYEQYF.